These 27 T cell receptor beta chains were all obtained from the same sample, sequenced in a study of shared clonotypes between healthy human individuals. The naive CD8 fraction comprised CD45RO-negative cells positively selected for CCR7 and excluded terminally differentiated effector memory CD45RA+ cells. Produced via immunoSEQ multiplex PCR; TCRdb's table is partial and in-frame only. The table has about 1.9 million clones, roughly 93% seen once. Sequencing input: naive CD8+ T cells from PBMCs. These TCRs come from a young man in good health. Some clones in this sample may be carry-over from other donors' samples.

The CDR3 region is CASSLGPGTSGEQYF. CDR3 bases: TGTGCCAGCAGCTTAGGACCGGGGACTAGCGGCGAGCAGTACTTC. This chain uses TRBV7-3 with TRBJ2-7; 11 bases align to TRBD2. V was clipped by 2 bases and J by 6 bases; unmatched bases: 6. The CDR3 runs 15 residues. Germline V gene lookup returns CDR1 SGHTA and CDR2 FQGTGA.

DNA for the CDR3: TGTGCCAGCAGTCCCCGGGGAGGGGACACTGAAGCTTTCTTT. Translated, it gives CASSPRGGDTEAFF. The chain joins TRBV28 to TRBJ1-1; possibly TRBD1 for D (5 bases). Trimming took 5 bases from V and 3 from J, leaving 13 bases between them. The CDR3 spans 14 residues. Germline V gene sequence: CDR1 MDHEN, CDR2 SYDVKM.

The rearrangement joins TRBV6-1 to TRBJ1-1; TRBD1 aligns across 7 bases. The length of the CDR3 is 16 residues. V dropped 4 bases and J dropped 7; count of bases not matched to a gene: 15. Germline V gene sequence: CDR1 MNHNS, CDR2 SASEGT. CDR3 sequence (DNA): TGTGCCAGCAGTGGGGGGTTGGGACAGTTGTATCTTGAAGCTTTCTTT. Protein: CASSGGLGQLYLEAFF.

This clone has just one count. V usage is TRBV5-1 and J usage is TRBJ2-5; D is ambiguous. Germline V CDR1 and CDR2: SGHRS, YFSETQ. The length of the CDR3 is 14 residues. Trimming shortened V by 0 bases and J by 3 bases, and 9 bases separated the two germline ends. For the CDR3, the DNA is TGCGCCAGCAGCTTGGGACCGAAAAAAGAGACCCAGTACTTC. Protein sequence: CASSLGPKKETQYF.

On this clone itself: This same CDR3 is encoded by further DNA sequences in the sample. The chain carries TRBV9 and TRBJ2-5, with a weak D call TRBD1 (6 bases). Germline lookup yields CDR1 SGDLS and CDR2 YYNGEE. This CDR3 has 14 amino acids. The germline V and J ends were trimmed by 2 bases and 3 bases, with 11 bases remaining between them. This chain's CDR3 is CASSVAGGEETQYF. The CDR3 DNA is TGTGCCAGCAGCGTTGCTGGGGGCGAAGAGACCCAGTACTTC. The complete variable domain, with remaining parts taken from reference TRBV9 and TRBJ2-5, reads DSGVTQTPKHLITATGQRVTLRCSPRSGDLSVYWYQQSLDQGLQFLIQYYNGEERAKGNILERFSAQQFPDLHSELNLSSLELGDSALYFCASSVAGGEETQYFGPGTRLLVL.

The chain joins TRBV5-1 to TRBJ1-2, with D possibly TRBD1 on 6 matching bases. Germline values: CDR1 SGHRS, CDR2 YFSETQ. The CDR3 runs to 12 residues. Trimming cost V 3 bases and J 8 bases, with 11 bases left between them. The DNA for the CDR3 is TGCGCCAGCAGCTACAACAGGGACGGCTACACCTTC. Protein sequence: CASSYNRDGYTF.

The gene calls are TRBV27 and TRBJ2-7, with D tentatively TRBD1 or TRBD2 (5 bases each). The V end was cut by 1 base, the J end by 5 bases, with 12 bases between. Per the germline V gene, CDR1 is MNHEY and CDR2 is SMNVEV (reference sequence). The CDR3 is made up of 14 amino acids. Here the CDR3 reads CASSLLGTMNEQYF. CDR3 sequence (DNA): TGTGCCAGCAGTTTATTAGGGACGATGAACGAGCAGTACTTC.

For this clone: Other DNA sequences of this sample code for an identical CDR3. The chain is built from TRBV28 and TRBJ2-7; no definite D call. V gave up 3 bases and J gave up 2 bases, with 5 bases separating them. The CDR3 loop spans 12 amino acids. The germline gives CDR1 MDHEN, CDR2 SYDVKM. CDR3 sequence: CASSFGPYEQYF. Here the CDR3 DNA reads TGTGCCAGCAGTTTCGGTCCCTACGAGCAGTACTTC.

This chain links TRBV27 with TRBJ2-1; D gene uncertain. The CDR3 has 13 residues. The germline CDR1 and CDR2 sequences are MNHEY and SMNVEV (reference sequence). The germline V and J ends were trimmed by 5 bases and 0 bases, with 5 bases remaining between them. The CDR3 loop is CASSLHSYNEQFF. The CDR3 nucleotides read TGTGCCAGCAGTCTTCACTCCTACAATGAGCAGTTCTTC.

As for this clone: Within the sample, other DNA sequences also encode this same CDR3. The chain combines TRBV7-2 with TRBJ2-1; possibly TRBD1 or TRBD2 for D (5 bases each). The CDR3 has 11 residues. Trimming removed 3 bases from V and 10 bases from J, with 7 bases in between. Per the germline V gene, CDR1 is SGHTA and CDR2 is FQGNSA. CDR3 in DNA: TGTGCCAGCAGCTTTGGGACCGAGCAGTTCTTC. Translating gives CASSFGTEQFF.

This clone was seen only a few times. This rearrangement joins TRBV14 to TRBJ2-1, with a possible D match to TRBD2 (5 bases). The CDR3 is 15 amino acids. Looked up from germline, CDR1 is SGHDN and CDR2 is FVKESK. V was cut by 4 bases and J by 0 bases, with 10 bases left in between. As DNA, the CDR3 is TGTGCCAGCAGCCCTAGCCGTTACTCCTACAATGAGCAGTTCTTC. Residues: CASSPSRYSYNEQFF.

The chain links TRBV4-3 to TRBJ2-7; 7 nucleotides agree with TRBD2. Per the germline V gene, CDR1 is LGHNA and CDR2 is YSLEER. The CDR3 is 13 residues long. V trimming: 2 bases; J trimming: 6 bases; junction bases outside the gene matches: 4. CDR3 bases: TGCGCCAGCAGCCAAAGGGGAGGGCCCGAGCAGTACTTC. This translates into CASSQRGGPEQYF.

This CDR3 is CASSLGGSNQPQHF. The CDR3 DNA follows: TGTGCCAGCAGCTTGGGGGGGAGCAATCAGCCCCAGCATTTT. The genes are TRBV5-8 and TRBJ1-5; maybe TRBD1 (5 bases). The CDR3 covers 14 residues. V was shortened by 0 bases and J by 1 base, with 5 bases between the two germline ends. From germline, CDR1 is SGHTS and CDR2 YDEGEE.

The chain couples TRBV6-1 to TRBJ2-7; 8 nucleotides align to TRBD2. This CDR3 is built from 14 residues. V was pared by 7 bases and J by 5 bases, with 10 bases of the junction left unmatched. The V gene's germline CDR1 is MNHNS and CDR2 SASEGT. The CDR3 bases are TGTGCCAGCACGGGGGCTTGGGGACTAGACGAGCAGTACTTC. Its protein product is CASTGAWGLDEQYF.

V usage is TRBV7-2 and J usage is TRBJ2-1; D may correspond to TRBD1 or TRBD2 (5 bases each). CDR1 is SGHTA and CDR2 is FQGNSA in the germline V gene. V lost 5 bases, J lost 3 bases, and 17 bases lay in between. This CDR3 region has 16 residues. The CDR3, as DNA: TGTGCCAGCAGCGGCTCATGGGGCGGGTACTACAATGAGCAGTTCTTC. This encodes CASSGSWGGYYNEQFF.

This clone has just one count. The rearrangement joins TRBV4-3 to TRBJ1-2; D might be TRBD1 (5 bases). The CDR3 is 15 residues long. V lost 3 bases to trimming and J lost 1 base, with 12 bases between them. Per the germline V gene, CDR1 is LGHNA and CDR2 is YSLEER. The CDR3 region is CASSHSTGNNYGYTF. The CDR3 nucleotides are TGCGCCAGCAGCCACAGTACAGGAAATAACTATGGCTACACCTTC.

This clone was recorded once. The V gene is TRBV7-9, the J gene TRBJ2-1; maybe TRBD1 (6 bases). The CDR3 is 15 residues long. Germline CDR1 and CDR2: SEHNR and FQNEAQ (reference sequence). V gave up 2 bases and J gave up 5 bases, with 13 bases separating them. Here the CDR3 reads CASSLRQGTHNEQFF. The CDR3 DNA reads TGTGCCAGCAGCTTAAGGCAGGGGACCCACAATGAGCAGTTCTTC.

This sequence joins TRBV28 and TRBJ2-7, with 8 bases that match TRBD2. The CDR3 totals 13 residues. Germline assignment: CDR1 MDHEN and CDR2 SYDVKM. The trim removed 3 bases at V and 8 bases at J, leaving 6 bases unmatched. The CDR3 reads CASSLVIAGQQYF. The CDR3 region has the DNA TGTGCCAGCAGTTTGGTAATAGCGGGACAGCAGTACTTC.

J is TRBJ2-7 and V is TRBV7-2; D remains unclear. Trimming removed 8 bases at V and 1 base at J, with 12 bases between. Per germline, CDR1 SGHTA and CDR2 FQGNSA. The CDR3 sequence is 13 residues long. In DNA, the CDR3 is TGTGCCAGCCGGCCAGTTTATTCCTACGAGCAGTACTTC. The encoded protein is CASRPVYSYEQYF.

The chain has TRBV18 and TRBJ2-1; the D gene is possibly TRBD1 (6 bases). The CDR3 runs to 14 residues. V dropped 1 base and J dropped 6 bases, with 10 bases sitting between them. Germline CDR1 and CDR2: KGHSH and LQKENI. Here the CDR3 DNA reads TGTGCCAGCTCACCACTAGCCAGGGGCAATGAGCAGTTCTTC. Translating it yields CASSPLARGNEQFF.

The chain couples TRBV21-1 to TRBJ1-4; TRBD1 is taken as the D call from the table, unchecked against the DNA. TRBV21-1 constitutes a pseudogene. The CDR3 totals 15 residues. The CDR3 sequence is CASSYGQETNEKLFF. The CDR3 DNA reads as TGTGCCAGCAGCTACGGACAGGAGACTAATGAAAAACTGTTTTTT.

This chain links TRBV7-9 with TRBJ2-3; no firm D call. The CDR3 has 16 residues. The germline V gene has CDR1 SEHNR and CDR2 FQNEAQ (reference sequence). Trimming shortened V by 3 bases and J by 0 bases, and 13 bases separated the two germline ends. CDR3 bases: TGTGCCAGCAGCTTGGTTCGGAGCATTAGCACAGATACGCAGTATTTT. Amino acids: CASSLVRSISTDTQYF.

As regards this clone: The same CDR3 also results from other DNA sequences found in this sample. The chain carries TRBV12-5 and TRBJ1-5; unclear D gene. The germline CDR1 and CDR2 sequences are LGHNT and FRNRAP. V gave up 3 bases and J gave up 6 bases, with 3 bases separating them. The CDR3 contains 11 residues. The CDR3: CASGLGQPQHF. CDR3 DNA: TGTGCTAGTGGTTTAGGTCAGCCCCAGCATTTT. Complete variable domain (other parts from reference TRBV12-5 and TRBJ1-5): DARVTQTPRHKVTEMGQEVTMRCQPILGHNTVFWYRQTMMQGLELLAYFRNRAPLDDSGMPKDRFSAEMPDATLATLKIQPSEPRDSAVYFCASGLGQPQHFGDGTRLSIL.

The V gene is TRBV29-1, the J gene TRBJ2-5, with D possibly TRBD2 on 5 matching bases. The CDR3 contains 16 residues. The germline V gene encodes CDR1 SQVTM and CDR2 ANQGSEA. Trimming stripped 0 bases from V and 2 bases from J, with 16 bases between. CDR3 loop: CSVEERSGRAQETQYF. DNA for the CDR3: TGCAGCGTTGAAGAGCGCAGCGGCAGAGCTCAAGAGACCCAGTACTTC.

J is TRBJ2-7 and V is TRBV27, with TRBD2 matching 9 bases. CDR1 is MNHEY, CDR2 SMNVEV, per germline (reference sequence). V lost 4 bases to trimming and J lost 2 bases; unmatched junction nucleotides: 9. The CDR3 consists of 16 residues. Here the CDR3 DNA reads TGTGCCAGCAGTTCCCCTCTAGCGGGATACACCTACGAGCAGTACTTC. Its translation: CASSSPLAGYTYEQYF.

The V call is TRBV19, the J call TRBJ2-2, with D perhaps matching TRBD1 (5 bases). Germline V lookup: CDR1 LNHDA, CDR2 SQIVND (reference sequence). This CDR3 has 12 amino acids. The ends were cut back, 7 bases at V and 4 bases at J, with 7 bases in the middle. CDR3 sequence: CASKDITGELFF. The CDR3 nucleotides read TGTGCCAGTAAGGACATCACCGGGGAGCTGTTTTTT.

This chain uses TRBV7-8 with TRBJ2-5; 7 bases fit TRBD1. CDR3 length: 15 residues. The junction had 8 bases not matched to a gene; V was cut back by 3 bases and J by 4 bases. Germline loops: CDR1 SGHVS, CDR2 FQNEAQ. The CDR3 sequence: CASSLTGKGGETQYF. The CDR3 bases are TGTGCCAGCAGCTTGACAGGGAAAGGAGGAGAGACCCAGTACTTC.